One sample yielded the 11 T cell receptor beta chains listed below, sequenced in a study of CD8 T cells in Susac syndrome. After extraction with the RNeasy kit, roughly 0.45 to 1 ug of the RNA was reverse transcribed using random hexamers. TCRdb fed the immunoSEQ multiplex PCR reads into MiXCR, producing one record per CDR3 protein. The table lists 100,000 to 150,000 distinct CDR3 sequences, around 94% of them singletons. The sample consisted of CD4+ T cells from PBMCs. These receptors were obtained from a human donor with multiple sclerosis.

The gene calls are TRBV5-1 and TRBJ2-2, with D perhaps TRBD1 (6 bases). The CDR3 sequence is 17 residues long. V gave up 6 bases and J gave up 0 bases, with 18 bases separating them. Germline CDR1 reads SGHRS; CDR2 reads YFSETQ. The CDR3 DNA reads as TGCGCCAGCAAGTTTCTAGGGGGTAACTCGAACACCGGGGAGCTGTTTTTT. This gives the protein CASKFLGGNSNTGELFF.

The chain recombines TRBV7-3 with TRBJ1-1; 7 bases align to TRBD1. Germline V gene lookup returns CDR1 SGHTA and CDR2 FQGTGA. There are 14 residues in the CDR3. V gave up 2 bases and J gave up 5 bases; unmatched junction bases: 5. The CDR3 DNA follows: TGTGCCAGCAGCTTAGGGGACAGAGCAACTGAAGCTTTCTTT. It codes for CASSLGDRATEAFF. Looking up the rest from reference TRBV7-3 and TRBJ1-1 gives the full variable domain: GAGVSQTPSNKVTEKGKYVELRCDPISGHTALYWYRQSLGQGPEFLIYFQGTGAADDSGLPNDRFFAVRPEGSVSTLKIQRTERGDSAVYLCASSLGDRATEAFFGQGTRLTVV.

The rearrangement joins TRBV9 to TRBJ1-6; D might be TRBD1 (6 bases). Trimming took off 4 bases at V and 8 bases at J, with 10 bases between the two ends. CDR1 is SGDLS, CDR2 YYNGEE, per germline. This CDR3 has 13 residues. CDR3 nucleotides: TGTGCCAGCAGCCAACCAGGGGATTCACCCCTCCACTTT. The encoded protein is CASSQPGDSPLHF.

The gene calls are TRBV3-1 and TRBJ1-2; D unresolved. There are 13 residues in the CDR3. Trimming took 4 bases from V and 8 from J, leaving 14 bases between them. Germline V gene data show CDR1 as LGHDT and CDR2 as YNNKEL (reference sequence). The CDR3 coding sequence is TGTGCCAGCAGCCCGTCAGAGGCAGGCGGCTACACCTTC. It encodes CASSPSEAGGYTF. Based on the CDR3 plus reference TRBV3-1 and TRBJ1-2, the full variable domain is DTAVSQTPKYLVTQMGNDKSIKCEQNLGHDTMYWYKQDSKKFLKIMFSYNNKELIINETVPNRFSPKSPDKAHLNLHINSLELGDSAVYFCASSPSEAGGYTFGSGTRLTVV.

The chain couples TRBV14 to TRBJ1-1; D uncertain. Germline loops: CDR1 SGHDN, CDR2 FVKESK. The CDR3 has 14 residues. Trimming stripped 0 bases from V and 0 bases from J, with 5 bases between. The CDR3 loop reads CASSQEELNTEAFF. The CDR3 nucleotides read TGTGCCAGCAGCCAAGAAGAGCTGAACACTGAAGCTTTCTTT. The full variable domain, its missing parts supplied by reference TRBV14 and TRBJ1-1, is EAGVTQFPSHSVIEKGQTVTLRCDPISGHDNLYWYRRVMGKEIKFLLHFVKESKQDESGMPNNRFLAERTGGTYSTLKVQPAELEDSGVYFCASSQEELNTEAFFGQGTRLTVV.

V and J are TRBV28 and TRBJ1-2; D remains unclear. The ends were cut back, 8 bases at V and 0 bases at J, with 13 bases in the middle. This CDR3 is built from 14 residues. Germline CDR1 MDHEN, CDR2 SYDVKM. The CDR3 region has the DNA TGTGCCAGCTTAGAGGCAGCCTCTAACTATGGCTACACCTTC. The encoded protein is CASLEAASNYGYTF.

This clonotype turned up a few times. The gene calls are TRBV30 and TRBJ2-7; tentatively, D is TRBD2 (6 bases). Germline CDR1 GTSNPN, CDR2 SVGIG (reference sequence). The CDR3 spans 13 residues. The V end lost 2 bases, the J end lost 9 bases, and 17 bases lay between the germline ends. The CDR3 loop is CAWSHSVRDSQYF. The CDR3 DNA follows: TGTGCCTGGAGTCACAGTGTCCGGGACTCGCAGTACTTC. Looking up the rest from reference TRBV30 and TRBJ2-7 gives the full variable domain: SQTIHQWPATLVQPVGSPLSLECTVEGTSNPNLYWYRQAAGRGLQLLFYSVGIGQISSEVPQNLSASRPQDRQFILSSKKLLLSDSGFYLCAWSHSVRDSQYFGPGTRLTVT.

V and J are TRBV5-4 and TRBJ2-1; no reliable D call. Germline V gene data show CDR1 as SGHNT and CDR2 as YYREEE (reference sequence). Trimming removed 4 bases at V and 4 bases at J, with 12 bases between. CDR3 length: 14 amino acids. The CDR3 is CASSLDQSYNEQFF. In DNA form, the CDR3 reads TGTGCCAGCAGCCTGGACCAGAGTTACAATGAGCAGTTCTTC.

J is TRBJ1-2 and V is TRBV6-1; tentatively, D is TRBD1 (6 bases). CDR1 and CDR2 (germline): MNHNS, SASEGT. V was cut by 1 base and J by 2 bases, with 20 bases left in between. The CDR3 is 18 amino acids. CDR3 sequence (DNA): TGTGCCAGCAGTGAAGAGGGGGGGTCTCTGCTCCTCAACTATGGCTACACCTTC. Its translation is CASSEEGGSLLLNYGYTF.

The V gene is TRBV4-2, the J gene TRBJ2-7; D ambiguous. The V and J ends lost 0 bases and 7 bases respectively, with 16 bases between them. The CDR3 spans 15 residues. Germline CDR1 LGHNA, CDR2 YNFKEQ. The CDR3: CASSQEQPGAREQYF. The CDR3 coding sequence is TGTGCCAGCAGCCAAGAGCAGCCGGGCGCTAGAGAGCAGTACTTC.

The chain couples TRBV27 to TRBJ2-5; 11 nucleotides match TRBD2. CDR3 length equals 16 residues. Germline CDR1 is MNHEY and CDR2 is SMNVEV (reference sequence). V was clipped by 4 bases and J by 5 bases; unmatched bases: 9. The chain's CDR3 is CASSSSGRPFRETQYF. The CDR3, as DNA: TGTGCCAGCAGTTCTAGCGGGAGGCCCTTCCGGGAGACCCAGTACTTC.